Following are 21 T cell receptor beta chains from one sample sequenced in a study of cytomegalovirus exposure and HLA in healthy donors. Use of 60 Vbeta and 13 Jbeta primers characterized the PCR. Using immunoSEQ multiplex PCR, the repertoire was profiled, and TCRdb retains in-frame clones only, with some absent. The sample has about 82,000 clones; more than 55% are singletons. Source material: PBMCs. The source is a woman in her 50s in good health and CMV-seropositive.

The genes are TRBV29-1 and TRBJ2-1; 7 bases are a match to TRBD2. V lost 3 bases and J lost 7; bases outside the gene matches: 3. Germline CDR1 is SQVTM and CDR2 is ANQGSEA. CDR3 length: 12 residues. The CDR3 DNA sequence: TGCAGCGTTGATGGGGGGGGAAATGAGCAGTTCTTC. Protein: CSVDGGGNEQFF.

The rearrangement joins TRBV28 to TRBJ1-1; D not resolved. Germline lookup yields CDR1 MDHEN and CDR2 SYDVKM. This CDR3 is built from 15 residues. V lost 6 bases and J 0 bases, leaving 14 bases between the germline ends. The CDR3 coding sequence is TGTGCCAGCAGCCGACTAAGTCGGATGAACACTGAAGCTTTCTTT. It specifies CASSRLSRMNTEAFF.

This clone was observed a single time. CDR3: CASSQGLAGGPGNHEQYF. DNA of the CDR3: TGCGCCAGCAGCCAAGGACTAGCGGGGGGGCCAGGGAACCACGAGCAGTACTTC. The chain combines TRBV4-1 with TRBJ2-7, with 14 bases aligning to TRBD2. V shed 1 base, J shed 5 bases, and the junction held 10 bases outside the gene matches. The CDR3 has 18 residues. Germline V gene lookup returns CDR1 MGHRA and CDR2 YSYEKL.

CDR3 DNA: TGTGCCAGCAGCTTAGGGGACAGGGGTTGGGTAGACTATGGCTACACCTTC. Amino acid sequence: CASSLGDRGWVDYGYTF. The rearrangement uses TRBV7-8 and TRBJ1-2, with 10 bases that match TRBD1. Germline loops: CDR1 SGHVS, CDR2 FQNEAQ. This CDR3 is 17 amino acids long. Losses at the gene ends were 1 base for V and 3 bases for J; bases not matched to a gene: 8.

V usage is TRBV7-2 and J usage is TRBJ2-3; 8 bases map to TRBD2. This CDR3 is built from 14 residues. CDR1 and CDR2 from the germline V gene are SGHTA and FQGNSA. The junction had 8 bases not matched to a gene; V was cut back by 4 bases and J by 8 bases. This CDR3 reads CASSSHREGGTQYF. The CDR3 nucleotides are TGTGCCAGCAGCTCCCATCGGGAGGGTGGTACGCAGTATTTT.

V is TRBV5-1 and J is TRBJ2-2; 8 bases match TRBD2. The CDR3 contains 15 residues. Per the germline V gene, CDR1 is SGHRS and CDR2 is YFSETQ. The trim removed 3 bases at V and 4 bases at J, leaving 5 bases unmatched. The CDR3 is CASSSGTRATGELFF. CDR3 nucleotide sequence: TGCGCCAGCAGCTCCGGGACTAGAGCCACCGGGGAGCTGTTTTTT. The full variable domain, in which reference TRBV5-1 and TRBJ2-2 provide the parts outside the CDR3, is KAGVTQTPRYLIKTRGQQVTLSCSPISGHRSVSWYQQTPGQGLQFLFEYFSETQRNKGNFPGRFSGRQFSNSRSEMNVSTLELGDSALYLCASSSGTRATGELFFGEGSRLTVL.

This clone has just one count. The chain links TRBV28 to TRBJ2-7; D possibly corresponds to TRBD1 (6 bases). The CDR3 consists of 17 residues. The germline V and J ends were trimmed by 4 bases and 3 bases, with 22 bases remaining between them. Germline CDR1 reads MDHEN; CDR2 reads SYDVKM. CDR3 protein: CASSSNPDSLGNYEQYF. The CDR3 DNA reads TGTGCCAGCAGTTCAAACCCGGACAGTCTGGGCAACTACGAGCAGTACTTC.

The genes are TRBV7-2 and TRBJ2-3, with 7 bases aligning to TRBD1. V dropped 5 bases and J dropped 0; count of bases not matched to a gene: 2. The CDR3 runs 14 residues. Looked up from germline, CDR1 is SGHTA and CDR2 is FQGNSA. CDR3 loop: CASSMGQSTDTQYF. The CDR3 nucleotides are TGTGCCAGCAGCATGGGACAGAGCACAGATACGCAGTATTTT.

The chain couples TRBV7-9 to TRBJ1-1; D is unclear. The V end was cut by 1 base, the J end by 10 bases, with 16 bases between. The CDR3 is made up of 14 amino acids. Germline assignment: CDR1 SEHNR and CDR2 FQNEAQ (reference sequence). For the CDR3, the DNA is TGTGCCAGCAGCTTAGACCTCGCAGGAACAGTAGCTTTCTTT. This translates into CASSLDLAGTVAFF.

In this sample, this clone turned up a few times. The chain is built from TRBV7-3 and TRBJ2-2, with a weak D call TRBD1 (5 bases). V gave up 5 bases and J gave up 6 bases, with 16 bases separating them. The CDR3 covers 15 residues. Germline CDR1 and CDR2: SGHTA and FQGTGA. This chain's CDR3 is CASSPGAPAAGELFF. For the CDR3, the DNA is TGTGCCAGCAGCCCTGGGGCTCCCGCTGCCGGGGAGCTGTTTTTT.

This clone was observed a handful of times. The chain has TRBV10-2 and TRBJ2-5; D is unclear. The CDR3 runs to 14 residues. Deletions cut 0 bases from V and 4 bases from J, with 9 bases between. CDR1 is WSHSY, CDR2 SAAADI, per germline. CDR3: CASSESRRPETQYF. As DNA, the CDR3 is TGCGCCAGCAGTGAGTCGAGGCGTCCAGAGACCCAGTACTTC.

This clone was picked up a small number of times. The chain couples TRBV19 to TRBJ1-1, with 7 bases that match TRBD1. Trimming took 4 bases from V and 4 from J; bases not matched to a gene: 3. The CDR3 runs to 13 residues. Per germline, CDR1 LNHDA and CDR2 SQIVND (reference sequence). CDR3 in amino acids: CASSKQGVTEAFF. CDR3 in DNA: TGTGCCAGTAGTAAGCAGGGGGTCACTGAAGCTTTCTTT. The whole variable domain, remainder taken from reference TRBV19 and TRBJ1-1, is DGGITQSPKYLFRKEGQNVTLSCEQNLNHDAMYWYRQDPGQGLRLIYYSQIVNDFQKGDIAEGYSVSREKKESFPLTVTSAQKNPTAFYLCASSKQGVTEAFFGQGTRLTVV.

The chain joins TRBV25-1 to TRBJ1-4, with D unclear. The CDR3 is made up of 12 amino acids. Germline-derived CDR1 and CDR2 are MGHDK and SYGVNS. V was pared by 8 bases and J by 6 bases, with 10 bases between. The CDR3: CASSGGHEKLFF. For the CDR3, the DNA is TGTGCCAGCTCCGGAGGTCATGAAAAACTGTTTTTT.

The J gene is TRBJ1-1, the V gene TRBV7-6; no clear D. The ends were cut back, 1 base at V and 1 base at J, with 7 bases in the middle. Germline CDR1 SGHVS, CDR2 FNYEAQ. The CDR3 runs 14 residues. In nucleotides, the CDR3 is TGTGCCAGCAGCTTAGATGAACAGAACACTGAAGCTTTCTTT. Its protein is CASSLDEQNTEAFF.

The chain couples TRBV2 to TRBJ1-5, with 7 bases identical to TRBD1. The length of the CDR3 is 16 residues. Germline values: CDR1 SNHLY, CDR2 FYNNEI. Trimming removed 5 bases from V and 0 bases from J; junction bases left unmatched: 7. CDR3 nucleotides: TGTGCCAGCAGTTCCGGGACAGTTTATAGCAATCAGCCCCAGCATTTT. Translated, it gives CASSSGTVYSNQPQHF.

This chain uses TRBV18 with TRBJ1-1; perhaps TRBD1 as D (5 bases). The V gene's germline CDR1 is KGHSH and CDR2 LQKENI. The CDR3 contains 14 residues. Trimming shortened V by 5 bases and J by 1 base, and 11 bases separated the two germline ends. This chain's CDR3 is CASSATGKNTEAFF. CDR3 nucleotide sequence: TGTGCCAGCTCAGCTACAGGAAAGAACACTGAAGCTTTCTTT. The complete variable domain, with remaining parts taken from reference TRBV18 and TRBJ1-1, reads NAGVMQNPRHLVRRRGQEARLRCSPMKGHSHVYWYRQLPEEGLKFMVYLQKENIIDESGMPKERFSAEFPKEGPSILRIQQVVRGDSAAYFCASSATGKNTEAFFGQGTRLTVV.

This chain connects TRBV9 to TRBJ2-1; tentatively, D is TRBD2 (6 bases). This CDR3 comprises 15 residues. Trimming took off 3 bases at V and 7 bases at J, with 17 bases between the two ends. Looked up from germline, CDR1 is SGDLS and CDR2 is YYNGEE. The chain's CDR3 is CASSASPAGKNEQFF. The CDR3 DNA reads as TGTGCCAGCAGCGCCAGCCCAGCGGGTAAGAATGAGCAGTTCTTC.

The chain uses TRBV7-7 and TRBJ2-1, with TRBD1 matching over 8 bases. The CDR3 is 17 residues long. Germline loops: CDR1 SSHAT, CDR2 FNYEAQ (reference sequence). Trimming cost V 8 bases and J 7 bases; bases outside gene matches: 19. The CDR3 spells CASGDRGNGNVANEQFF. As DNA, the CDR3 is TGTGCCAGCGGCGACAGGGGTAATGGCAATGTGGCGAATGAGCAGTTCTTC. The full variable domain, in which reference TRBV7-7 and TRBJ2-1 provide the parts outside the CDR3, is GAGVSQSPRYKVTKRGQDVTLRCDPISSHATLYWYQQALGQGPEFLTYFNYEAQPDKSGLPSDRFSAERPEGSISTLTIQRTEQRDSAMYRCASGDRGNGNVANEQFFGPGTRLTVL.

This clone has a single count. The CDR3 loop reads CSVELTGAPYEQYF. DNA for the CDR3: TGCAGCGTTGAGCTGACAGGGGCACCCTACGAGCAGTACTTC. The rearrangement links TRBV29-1 to TRBJ2-7; 8 bases are shared with TRBD1. This CDR3 has 14 amino acids. V lost 3 bases, J lost 2 bases, and 6 bases stayed unmatched. Germline CDR1 SQVTM, CDR2 ANQGSEA.

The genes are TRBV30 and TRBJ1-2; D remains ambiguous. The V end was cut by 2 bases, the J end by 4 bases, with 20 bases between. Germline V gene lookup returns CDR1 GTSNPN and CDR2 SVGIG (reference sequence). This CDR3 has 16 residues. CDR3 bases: TGTGCCTGGAGTCCCCGGCACAGTGGATCTCCCTATGGCTACACCTTC. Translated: CAWSPRHSGSPYGYTF.

The CDR3 nucleotides are TGTGCCTGGAGTGTCGCAGCGGGGGGATCCTACAATGAGCAGTTCTTC. It is translated as CAWSVAAGGSYNEQFF. J is TRBJ2-1 and V is TRBV30; 9 nucleotides line up with TRBD2. V was clipped by 0 bases and J by 1 base; unmatched bases: 4. The CDR3 length is 16 residues. The V gene's germline CDR1 is GTSNPN and CDR2 SVGIG (reference sequence).